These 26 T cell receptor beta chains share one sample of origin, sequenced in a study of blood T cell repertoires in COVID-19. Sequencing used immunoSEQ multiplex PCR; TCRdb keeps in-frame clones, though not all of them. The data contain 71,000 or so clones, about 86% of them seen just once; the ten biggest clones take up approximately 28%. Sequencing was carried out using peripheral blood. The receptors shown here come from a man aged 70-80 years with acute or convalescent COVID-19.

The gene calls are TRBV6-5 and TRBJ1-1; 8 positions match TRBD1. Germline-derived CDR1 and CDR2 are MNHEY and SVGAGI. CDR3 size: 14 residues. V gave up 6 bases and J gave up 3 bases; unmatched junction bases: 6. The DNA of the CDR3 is TGTGCCAGCAGGCGGACAGGGCCGCACACTGAAGCTTTCTTT. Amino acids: CASRRTGPHTEAFF.

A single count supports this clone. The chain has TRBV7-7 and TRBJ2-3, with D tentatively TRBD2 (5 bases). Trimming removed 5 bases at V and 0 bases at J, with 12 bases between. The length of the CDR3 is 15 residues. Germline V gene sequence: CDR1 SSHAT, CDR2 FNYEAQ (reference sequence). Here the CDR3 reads CASSPGVSSTDTQYF. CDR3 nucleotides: TGTGCCAGCAGCCCCGGGGTGTCTAGCACAGATACGCAGTATTTT.

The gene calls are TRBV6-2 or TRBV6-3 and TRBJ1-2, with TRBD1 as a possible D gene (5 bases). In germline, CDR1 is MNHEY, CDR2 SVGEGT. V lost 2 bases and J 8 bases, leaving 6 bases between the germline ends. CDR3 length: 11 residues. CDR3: CASSYQGGYTF. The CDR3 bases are TGTGCCAGCAGTTACCAGGGCGGCTACACCTTC.

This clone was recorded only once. The CDR3 here is CASSWGQGNDGYTF. The CDR3 nucleotides are TGTGCCAGCAGTTGGGGACAGGGGAATGATGGCTACACCTTC. The chain joins TRBV28 to TRBJ1-2; the match to TRBD1 covers 10 bases. V lost 4 bases, J lost 6 bases, and 5 bases stayed unmatched. Germline V CDR1 and CDR2: MDHEN, SYDVKM. This CDR3 contains 14 residues.

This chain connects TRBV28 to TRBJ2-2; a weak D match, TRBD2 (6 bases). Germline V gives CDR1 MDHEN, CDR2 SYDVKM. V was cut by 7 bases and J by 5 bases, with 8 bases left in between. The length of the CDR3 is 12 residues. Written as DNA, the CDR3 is TGTGCCAGCAACCGGGAGACCGGGGAGCTGTTTTTT. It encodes CASNRETGELFF.

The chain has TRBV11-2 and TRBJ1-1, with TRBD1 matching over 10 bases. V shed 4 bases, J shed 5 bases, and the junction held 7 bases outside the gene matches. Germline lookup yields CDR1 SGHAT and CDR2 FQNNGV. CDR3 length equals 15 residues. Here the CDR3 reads CASSSTGGKGTEAFF. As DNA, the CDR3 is TGTGCCAGCAGCTCGACAGGGGGCAAAGGAACTGAAGCTTTCTTT.

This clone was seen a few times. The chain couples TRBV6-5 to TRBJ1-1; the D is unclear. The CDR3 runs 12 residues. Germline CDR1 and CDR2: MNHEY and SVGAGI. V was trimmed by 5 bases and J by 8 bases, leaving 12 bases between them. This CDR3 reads CASSPRGKEAFF. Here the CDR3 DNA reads TGTGCCAGCAGTCCCCGGGGAAAGGAAGCTTTCTTT.

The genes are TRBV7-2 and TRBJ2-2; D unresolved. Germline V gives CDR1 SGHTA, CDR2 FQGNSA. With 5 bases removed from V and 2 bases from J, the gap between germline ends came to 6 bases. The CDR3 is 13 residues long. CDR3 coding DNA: TGTGCCAGCAGCAAACATAACACCGGGGAGCTGTTTTTT. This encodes CASSKHNTGELFF.

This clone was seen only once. CDR3 sequence: CAISPGDRGFNQPQHF. In DNA form, the CDR3 reads TGTGCCATCTCCCCTGGGGATAGGGGCTTTAATCAGCCCCAGCATTTT. The chain recombines TRBV19 with TRBJ1-5; D possibly corresponds to TRBD1 (5 bases). Germline CDR1 is LNHDA and CDR2 is SQIVND (reference sequence). The CDR3 length is 16 residues. V lost 10 bases to trimming and J lost 4 bases, with 23 bases between them.

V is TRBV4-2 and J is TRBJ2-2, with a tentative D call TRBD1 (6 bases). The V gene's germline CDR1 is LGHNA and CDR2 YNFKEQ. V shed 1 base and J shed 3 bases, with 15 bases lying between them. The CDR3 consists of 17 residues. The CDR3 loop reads CASSQVPTGLDTGELFF. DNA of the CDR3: TGTGCCAGCAGCCAAGTACCCACAGGGCTCGACACCGGGGAGCTGTTTTTT.

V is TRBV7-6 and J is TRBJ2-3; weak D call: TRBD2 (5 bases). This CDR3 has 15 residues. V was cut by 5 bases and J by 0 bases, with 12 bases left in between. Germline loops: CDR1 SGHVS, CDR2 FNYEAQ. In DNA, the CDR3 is TGTGCCAGCAGCAAGGGCGGGTCAAGCACAGATACGCAGTATTTT. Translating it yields CASSKGGSSTDTQYF.

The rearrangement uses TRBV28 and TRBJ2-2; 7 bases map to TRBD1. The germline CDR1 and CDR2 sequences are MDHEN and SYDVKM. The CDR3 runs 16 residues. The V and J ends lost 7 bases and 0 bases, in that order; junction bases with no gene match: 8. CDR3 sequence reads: CASTPSGTANTGELFF. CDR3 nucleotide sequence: TGTGCCAGCACCCCTTCCGGGACAGCGAACACCGGGGAGCTGTTTTTT.

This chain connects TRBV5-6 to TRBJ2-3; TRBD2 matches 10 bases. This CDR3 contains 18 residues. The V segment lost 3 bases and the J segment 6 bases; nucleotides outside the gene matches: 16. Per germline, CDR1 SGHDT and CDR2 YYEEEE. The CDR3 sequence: CASSSRDPAGGIVDTQYF. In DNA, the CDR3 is TGTGCCAGCAGCTCCCGTGACCCAGCGGGAGGGATTGTCGATACGCAGTATTTT.

The CDR3 DNA reads TGTGCCAGCACCCAGACCAGGGCTGCTGGCTACACCTTC. Protein product: CASTQTRAAGYTF. The rearrangement uses TRBV6-5 and TRBJ1-2, with D possibly TRBD1 on 5 matching bases. Per germline, CDR1 MNHEY and CDR2 SVGAGI. V shed 7 bases and J shed 7 bases, with 16 bases lying between them. The CDR3 spans 13 residues.

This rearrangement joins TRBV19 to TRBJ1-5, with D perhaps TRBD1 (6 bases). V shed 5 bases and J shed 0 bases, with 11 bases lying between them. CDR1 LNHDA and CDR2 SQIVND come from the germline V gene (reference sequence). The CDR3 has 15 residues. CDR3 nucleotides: TGTGCCAGTAGTTTCGGACAGTCTAGCAATCAGCCCCAGCATTTT. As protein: CASSFGQSSNQPQHF.

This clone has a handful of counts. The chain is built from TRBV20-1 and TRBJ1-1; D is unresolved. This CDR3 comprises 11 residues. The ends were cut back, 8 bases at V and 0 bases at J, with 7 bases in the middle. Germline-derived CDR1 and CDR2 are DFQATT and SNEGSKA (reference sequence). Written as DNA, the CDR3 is TGCAGTATCCCCTTGAACACTGAAGCTTTCTTT. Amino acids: CSIPLNTEAFF.

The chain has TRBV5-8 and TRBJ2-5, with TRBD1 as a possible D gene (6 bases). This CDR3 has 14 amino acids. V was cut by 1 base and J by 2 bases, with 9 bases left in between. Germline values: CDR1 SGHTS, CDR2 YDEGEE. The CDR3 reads CASSLPRGQETQYF. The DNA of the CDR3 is TGTGCCAGCAGCTTGCCAAGGGGGCAAGAGACCCAGTACTTC.

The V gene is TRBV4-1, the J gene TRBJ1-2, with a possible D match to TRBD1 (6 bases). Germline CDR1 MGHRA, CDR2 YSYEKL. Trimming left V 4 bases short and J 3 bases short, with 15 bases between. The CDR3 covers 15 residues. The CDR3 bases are TGCGCCAGCAGCCGAGCGGGGGGCAGTGACTATGGCTACACCTTC. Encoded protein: CASSRAGGSDYGYTF.

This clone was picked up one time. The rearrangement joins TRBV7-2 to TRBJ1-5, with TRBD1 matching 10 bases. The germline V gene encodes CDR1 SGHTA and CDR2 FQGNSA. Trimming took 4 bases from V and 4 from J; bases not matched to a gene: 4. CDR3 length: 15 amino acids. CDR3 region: CASSSGQGNNQPQHF. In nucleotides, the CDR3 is TGTGCCAGCAGCTCGGGACAGGGGAATAATCAGCCCCAGCATTTT.

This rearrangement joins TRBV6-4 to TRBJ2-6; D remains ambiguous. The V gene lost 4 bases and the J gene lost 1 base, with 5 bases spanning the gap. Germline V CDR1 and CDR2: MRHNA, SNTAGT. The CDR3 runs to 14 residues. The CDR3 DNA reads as TGTGCCAGCAGTGCCACATCTGGGGCCAACGTCCTGACTTTC. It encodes CASSATSGANVLTF.

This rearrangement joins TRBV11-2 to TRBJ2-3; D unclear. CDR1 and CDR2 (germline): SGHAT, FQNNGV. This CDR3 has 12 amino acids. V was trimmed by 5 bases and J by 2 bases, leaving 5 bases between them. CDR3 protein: CASSHITDTQYF. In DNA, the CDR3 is TGTGCCAGCAGCCACATCACAGATACGCAGTATTTT.

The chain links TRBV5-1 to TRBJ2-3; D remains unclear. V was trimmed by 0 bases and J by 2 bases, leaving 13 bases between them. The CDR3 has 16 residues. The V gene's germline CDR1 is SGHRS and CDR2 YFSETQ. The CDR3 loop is CASSLDMGSSTDTQYF. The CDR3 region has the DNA TGCGCCAGCAGCTTGGATATGGGCAGTTCCACAGATACGCAGTATTTT.

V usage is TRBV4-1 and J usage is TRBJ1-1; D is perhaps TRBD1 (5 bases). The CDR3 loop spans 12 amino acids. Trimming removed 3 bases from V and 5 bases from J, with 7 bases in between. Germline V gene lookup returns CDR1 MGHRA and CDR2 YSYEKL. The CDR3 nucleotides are TGCGCCAGCAGCCACAGGGTTACTGAAGCTTTCTTT. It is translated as CASSHRVTEAFF.

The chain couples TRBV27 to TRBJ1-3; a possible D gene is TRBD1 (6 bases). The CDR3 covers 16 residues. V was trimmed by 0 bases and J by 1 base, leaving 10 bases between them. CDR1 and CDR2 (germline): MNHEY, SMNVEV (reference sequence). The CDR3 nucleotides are TGTGCCAGCAGTTTATCGATTAGGGGGTCTGGAAACACCATATATTTT. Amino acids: CASSLSIRGSGNTIYF.

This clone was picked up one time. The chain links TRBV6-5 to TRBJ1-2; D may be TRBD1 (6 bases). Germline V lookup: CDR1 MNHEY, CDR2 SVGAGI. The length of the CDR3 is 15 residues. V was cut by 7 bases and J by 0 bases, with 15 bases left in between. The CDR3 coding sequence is TGTGCCAGCAACTCTGAAGGGGGAACTAACTATGGCTACACCTTC. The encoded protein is CASNSEGGTNYGYTF.

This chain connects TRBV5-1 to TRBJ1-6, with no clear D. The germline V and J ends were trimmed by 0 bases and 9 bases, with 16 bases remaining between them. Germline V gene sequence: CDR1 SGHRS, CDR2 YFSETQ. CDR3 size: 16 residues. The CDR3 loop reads CASSLAGLGDLSPLHF. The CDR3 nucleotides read TGCGCCAGCAGCTTGGCCGGTTTGGGAGATCTTTCACCCCTCCACTTT.